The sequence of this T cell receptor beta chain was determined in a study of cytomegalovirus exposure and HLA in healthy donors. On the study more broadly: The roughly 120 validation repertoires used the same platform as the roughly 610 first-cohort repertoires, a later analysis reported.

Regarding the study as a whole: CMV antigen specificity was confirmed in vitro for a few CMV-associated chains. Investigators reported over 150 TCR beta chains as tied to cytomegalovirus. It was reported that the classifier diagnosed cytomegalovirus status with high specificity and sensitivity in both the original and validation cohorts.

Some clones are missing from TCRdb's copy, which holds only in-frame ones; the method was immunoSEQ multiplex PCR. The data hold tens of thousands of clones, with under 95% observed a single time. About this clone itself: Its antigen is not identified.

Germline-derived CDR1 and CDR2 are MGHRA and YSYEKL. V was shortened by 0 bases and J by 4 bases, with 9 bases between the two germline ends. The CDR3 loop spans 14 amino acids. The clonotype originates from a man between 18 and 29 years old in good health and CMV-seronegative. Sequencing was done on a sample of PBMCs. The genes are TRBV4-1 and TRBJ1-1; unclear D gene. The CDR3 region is CASSQEHRTTEAFF. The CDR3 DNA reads TGCGCCAGCAGCCAAGAACACCGAACCACTGAAGCTTTCTTT.